This passage covers 20 T cell receptor beta chains from one sample sequenced in a study of blood T cells in healthy people across ages. Primers used in a second PCR of about 7 to 12 cycles were a sample-barcoded 5' primer and a J-beta primer mix. One entry per CDR3 protein, called by TCRdb with MiXCR from the 5' RACE reads. This table holds 710,000 or so distinct CDR3 sequences, about 30% found once. Sequencing was carried out using blood. These receptors originate from a woman of 80 years or more in good health.

In its sample, this clonotype was seen many times. The J gene is TRBJ2-5, the V gene TRBV6-5, with 8 nucleotides matching TRBD1. The CDR3 is 15 amino acids. V was pared by 4 bases and J by 5 bases, with 9 bases of the junction left unmatched. The germline CDR1 and CDR2 sequences are MNHEY and SVGAGI. CDR3 loop: CASSWGMTGAETQYF. The CDR3 nucleotides are TGTGCCAGCAGTTGGGGGATGACAGGGGCGGAGACCCAGTACTTC.

This clonotype was recorded many times. This rearrangement joins TRBV3-1 to TRBJ2-1; D is tentatively TRBD1 or TRBD2 (5 bases each). CDR1 is LGHDT and CDR2 is YNNKEL in the germline V gene (reference sequence). V lost 2 bases and J 8 bases, leaving 13 bases between the germline ends. The CDR3 spans 14 residues. In DNA, the CDR3 is TGTGCCAGCAGCCAATGGGGGTCACCGGATGAGCAGTTCTTC. Its translation is CASSQWGSPDEQFF.

In its sample, this clonotype was seen many times. CDR3 coding DNA: TGTGCCAGCTCACCTCTCGCAGGACAGGGGTCTAGGGAGCAGTACTTC. It translates to CASSPLAGQGSREQYF. This chain connects TRBV18 to TRBJ2-7, with 9 bases that match TRBD1. CDR1 is KGHSH, CDR2 LQKENI, per germline. CDR3 length: 16 residues. V lost 3 bases and J lost 7; bases outside the gene matches: 13.

The chain carries TRBV12-3 or TRBV12-4 and TRBJ2-3; TRBD2 matches 9 bases. There are 16 residues in the CDR3. Unmatched junction bases numbered 6, after V lost 3 bases and J lost 2 bases. The CDR3 DNA reads TGTGCCAGCAGTTTCCCGAGCGGGAGGCCCACAGATACGCAGTATTTT. It yields the protein CASSFPSGRPTDTQYF.

This clonotype turned up a few times. Being one base from a much bigger clone, this may be a read error. This chain links TRBV7-9 with TRBJ2-1; 9 bases are a match to TRBD2. The J call may be wrong; the DNA end is better matched by TRBJ2-7. The germline V gene has CDR1 SEHNR and CDR2 FQNEAQ (reference sequence). The CDR3 extends over 16 amino acids. This CDR3 is CASSLEGGGAYNEQYF. CDR3 in DNA: TGTGCCAGCAGCTTAGAAGGCGGGGGGGCCTACAATGAGCAGTACTTC.

Points on this clonotype: This may stem from a read error, because a much larger clone lies one nucleotide away. This chain uses TRBV3-1 with TRBJ2-1, with a tentative D call TRBD2 (5 bases). This CDR3 has 16 residues. Deletions cut 6 bases from V and 4 bases from J, with 19 bases between. The V gene's germline CDR1 is LGHDT and CDR2 YNNKEL (reference sequence). CDR3: CASRVREGGPYNEQFF. CDR3 in DNA: TGTGCCAGCAGAGTACGAGAAGGCGGGCCTTACAATGAGCAGTTCTTC.

The chain couples TRBV15 to TRBJ2-7, with TRBD1 matching 10 bases. The trim removed 0 bases at V and 6 bases at J, leaving 5 bases unmatched. The germline gives CDR1 LNHNV, CDR2 YYDKDF (reference sequence). The length of the CDR3 is 15 residues. DNA of the CDR3: TGTGCCACCAGCAGAGATGACAGGGGGCTAGGCGAGCAGTACTTC. Encoded protein: CATSRDDRGLGEQYF.

The chain joins TRBV18 to TRBJ2-2; 9 nucleotides line up with TRBD2. V was clipped by 8 bases and J by 0 bases; unmatched bases: 7. Per the germline V gene, CDR1 is KGHSH and CDR2 is LQKENI. The CDR3 is 16 amino acids. The CDR3: CASLKSGGPNTGELFF. The DNA of the CDR3 is TGTGCCAGCCTGAAAAGCGGGGGGCCGAACACCGGGGAGCTGTTTTTT.

In this sample, this clonotype turned up many times. The V and J genes are TRBV6-2 or TRBV6-3 and TRBJ1-5; D gene unclear. Looked up from germline, CDR1 is MNHEY and CDR2 is SVGEGT. The V end was cut by 8 bases, the J end by 0 bases, with 11 bases between. This CDR3 has 14 residues. CDR3 in DNA: TGTGCCAGCGATTGGGTTAATAGCAATCAGCCCCAGCATTTT. Residues: CASDWVNSNQPQHF.

CDR3 in DNA: TGCAGTGCTAGAGATCGGTGGCGGACTAGCGGGGCCTACAATGAGCAGTTCTTC. This codes for CSARDRWRTSGAYNEQFF. The rearrangement links TRBV20-1 to TRBJ2-1; 12 bases align to TRBD2. Germline trimming cut 0 bases from V and 2 bases from J; bases unmatched to any gene: 8. The CDR3 spans 18 residues. CDR1 DFQATT and CDR2 SNEGSKA come from the germline V gene (reference sequence).

The V call is TRBV20-1, the J call TRBJ2-4, with D uncertain. This CDR3 region has 14 residues. V lost 3 bases and J 0 bases, leaving 9 bases between the germline ends. The germline V gene encodes CDR1 DFQATT and CDR2 SNEGSKA (reference sequence). The CDR3 here is CSARADLAKNIQYF. The CDR3, as DNA: TGCAGTGCTAGGGCAGACCTAGCCAAAAACATTCAGTACTTC.

Comments on this clonotype: This may arise from a read error, as a much more abundant clone is one base away. This chain joins TRBV6-1 and TRBJ2-1; D is unclear. The CDR3 is 15 residues long. Trimming pared 4 bases from V and 10 bases from J, leaving 20 bases between. Germline V gene lookup returns CDR1 MNHNS and CDR2 SASEGT. CDR3 sequence (DNA): TGTGCCAGCAGTGTTGCGGACGTGAACGCCTACGAGCAGTTCTTC. It translates to CASSVADVNAYEQFF.

This clonotype occurred many times. The chain combines TRBV12-3 or TRBV12-4 with TRBJ2-5, with D tentatively TRBD2 (6 bases). The germline V and J ends were trimmed by 3 bases and 4 bases, with 15 bases remaining between them. This CDR3 comprises 15 residues. As DNA, the CDR3 is TGTGCCAGCAGTTTGGGCGGGGCCGACAGAGAGACCCAGTACTTC. It yields the protein CASSLGGADRETQYF.

This clonotype came up many times. The chain joins TRBV7-9 to TRBJ2-7; 9 bases are a match to TRBD1. Germline V gives CDR1 SEHNR, CDR2 FQNEAQ (reference sequence). J was trimmed by 0 bases and V by 3 bases; bases with no gene match: 15. CDR3 length equals 19 residues. CDR3 bases: TGTGCCAGCAGCTTCTCGGAAACGCACGGGACAGGGAGCTCCTACGAGCAGTACTTC. Protein: CASSFSETHGTGSSYEQYF.

This clonotype was detected only a few times. V is TRBV29-1 and J is TRBJ2-1; D is perhaps TRBD2 (6 bases). CDR1 SQVTM and CDR2 ANQGSEA come from the germline V gene. Trimming removed 4 bases at V and 2 bases at J, with 18 bases between. This CDR3 comprises 16 residues. CDR3 coding DNA: TGCAGCGTTGTCTCGACTAGGATTGGCCCCTACAATGAGCAGTTCTTC. This translates into CSVVSTRIGPYNEQFF.

The chain recombines TRBV5-1 with TRBJ2-4; TRBD2 agrees at 7 bases. The J call is uncertain, as TRBJ2-7 better fits the DNA end. Germline CDR1 SGHRS, CDR2 YFSETQ. The CDR3 runs 15 residues. CDR3 in DNA: TGCGCCAGCAGCGGCTCCGACGGGGGGTTCTCCGAGCAGTACTTC. It codes for CASSGSDGGFSEQYF.

This clonotype was found many times. The chain is built from TRBV20-1 and TRBJ2-3, with 8 bases that match TRBD2. There are 17 residues in the CDR3. Germline CDR1 DFQATT, CDR2 SNEGSKA (reference sequence). The J segment lost 1 base and the V segment lost 7 bases, leaving 16 bases of the junction unmatched. The CDR3 DNA reads as TGCAGTGGGACACCCCTTGTGGCAGCGGGGGGCACAGATACGCAGTATTTT. Translating it yields CSGTPLVAAGGTDTQYF.

In this sample, this clonotype turned up a few times. This may stem from a read error, because a much larger clone lies one nucleotide away. The chain has TRBV28 and TRBJ2-3; 8 bases map to TRBD1. The length of the CDR3 is 16 residues. Per the germline V gene, CDR1 is MDHEN and CDR2 is SYDVKM. The J segment lost 4 bases and the V segment lost 6 bases, leaving 12 bases of the junction unmatched. The CDR3 nucleotides are TGTGCCAGCAGGTCCTCCGGACAGGGAAACGCAGATACGCAGTATTTT. It codes for CASRSSGQGNADTQYF.

This clonotype was recorded at least ten times. This chain joins TRBV12-3 or TRBV12-4 and TRBJ2-7, with D hard to call. This CDR3 comprises 14 residues. The germline V and J ends were trimmed by 3 bases and 0 bases, with 9 bases remaining between them. CDR3 sequence: CASSLTRRSYEQYF. CDR3 DNA: TGTGCCAGCAGTTTGACCAGGCGCTCCTACGAGCAGTACTTC.

The V gene is TRBV11-1, the J gene TRBJ1-5; 7 nucleotides agree with TRBD1. The CDR3 is 14 residues long. The germline V gene encodes CDR1 SGHAT and CDR2 FQDESV (reference sequence). After removal of 6 bases from V and 5 bases from J, the junction contained 7 bases not matched to a gene. The CDR3 sequence: CASSLGQQDQPQHF. The CDR3 DNA sequence: TGTGCCAGCAGTCTGGGACAGCAAGATCAGCCCCAGCATTTT.